The TCR beta chain under discussion was sequenced for a study of CXCR3-negative and CXCR3-positive naive CD8 T cells. Study-wide findings and caveats: Hydrophobicity of TRB CDR3s was greater in CXCR3-positive naive cells than in CXCR3-negative naive cells.

A word on this clonotype: Its antigen is unidentified.

The method, 5' RACE with UMI labels, was used to prepare the TRB cDNA libraries. Reanalyzing the 5' RACE reads, TCRdb keeps one entry per CDR3 protein, without DNA. The sample holds 92,000 or so distinct CDR3 sequences. Germline CDR1 is SQVTM and CDR2 is ANQGSEA. The CDR3 consists of 15 residues. Material for sequencing was naive CXCR3- CD8+ T cells from blood. Subset described: CD45RO-CCR7+CD27+CD95- naive CD8+ T cells lacking CXCR3 (TNR3-). The TCR sequence derives from a human donor in good health. Some clones in this sample may be carry-over from other donors' samples. This chain connects TRBV29-1 to TRBJ2-2; TCRdb's D gene call, TRBD1, goes unchecked for lack of DNA. CDR3 amino acids: CSVRGLGAPAGELFF.